These T cell receptor beta chains were read from a single sample in a study of blood T cells in healthy people across ages. TCRdb passed the 5' RACE reads through MiXCR, listing each CDR3 protein once. This table has over 1,200,000 distinct CDR3 sequences, 45% to 70% appearing once. Sample: blood. The origin of the receptors is a man aged 18 to 29 in good health. The CDR3 runs from the conserved cysteine through the conserved F or W. Each record gives: D gene, V gene, J gene, clone size, CDR3 DNA, CDR3 protein. The D gene is left open where the match is weak. Clone size is given for some rows only: seen once, a few or many times, or a class if the clone is expanded.

NA	TRBV6-2/TRBV6-3	TRBJ2-1	NA	TGTGCCAGCAGCCTACACTCGAATAAAAATGAGCAGTTCTTC	CASSLHSNKNEQFF
TRBD1	TRBV28	TRBJ2-1	NA	TGTGCCGCCGAGGGGGCCCTGAGACAATTTAGATACAATGAGCAGTTCTTC	CAAEGALRQFRYNEQFF
NA	TRBV6-2/TRBV6-3	TRBJ1-4	NA	TGTGCCAGCAGTTTCGGCGAGGCGCTTAATGAAAAACTGTTTTTT	CASSFGEALNEKLFF
TRBD1	TRBV29-1	TRBJ1-2	NA	TGCAGCGTCGATTCAGGACAGGGGGCCCTTGGCTACACCTTC	CSVDSGQGALGYTF
NA	TRBV20-1	TRBJ2-7	once	TGCAGTGCTAGAGGCCCCAATCTGTCCGGCGAGCAGTACTTC	CSARGPNLSGEQYF
TRBD2	TRBV5-6	TRBJ2-1	NA	TGTGCCAGCAGCCAAAGTCCCGGGACTAGCTCCGAGCAGTTCTTC	CASSQSPGTSSEQFF
NA	TRBV5-5	TRBJ2-5	few	TGTGCCAGCAGCTTGGGGGCAAACGGAGGCCAGCAGTACTTC	CASSLGANGGQQYF
TRBD1	TRBV27	TRBJ2-5	NA	TGTGCCAGCAGACGGACAGGGGCCCTTCAAGAGACCCAGTACTTC	CASRRTGALQETQYF
NA	TRBV4-1	TRBJ2-3	few	TGCGCCAGCGACGTGGGCCCACCCGGCACAGATACGCAGTATTTT	CASDVGPPGTDTQYF
NA	TRBV29-1	TRBJ2-7	NA	TGCAGCGTTGAGTTGCCTACCTACAATGAGCAGTACTTC	CSVELPTYNEQYF
NA	TRBV12-3/TRBV12-4	TRBJ2-2	NA	TGTGCCAGCAGCCACCGACCGGGAGCTAACACCGGGGAGCTGTTTTTT	CASSHRPGANTGELFF
NA	TRBV4-1	TRBJ2-6	NA	TGTGCCAGCAGCCAGGCAGGGGCTGGGGCCAACGTCCTGACTTTC	CASSQAGAGANVLTF
NA	TRBV7-9	TRBJ2-1	NA	TGTGCCAGCAGCTTAGTCGGTCTCCTGGGGCATGAGCAGTTCTTC	CASSLVGLLGHEQFF
NA	TRBV14	TRBJ2-7	few	TGTGCCAGCAGCCAACTTGGGTCCTACGAGCAGTACTTC	CASSQLGSYEQYF
NA	TRBV4-1	TRBJ2-3	NA	TGCGCCAGCAGCCAAGAAGCAGCTTTCACAGATACGCAGTATTTT	CASSQEAAFTDTQYF
NA	TRBV2	TRBJ2-1	NA	TGTGCCAGCGGGGGAGTCCAATACAATGAGCAGTTCTTC	CASGGVQYNEQFF
NA	TRBV27	TRBJ2-5	few	TGTGCCAGCAGTTTATTTGGGTCCCAAGAGACCCAGTACTTC	CASSLFGSQETQYF
NA	TRBV4-1	TRBJ1-2	NA	TGCGCCAGCAGCCAGACCCGAGACCTCGGGTATGGCTACACCTTC	CASSQTRDLGYGYTF
NA	TRBV4-1	TRBJ2-1	NA	TGCACCAGCAGCCAAGTAATTCCTAATGAGCAGTTCTTC	CTSSQVIPNEQFF
TRBD2	TRBV6-1	TRBJ2-7	once	TGTGCCAGCAGTCGGGCTGGGACTAGCGGGGCTTACGAGCAGTACTTC	CASSRAGTSGAYEQYF
NA	TRBV28	TRBJ2-5	NA	TGTGCCAGCAAGGTAGACCCAAATGAGCAGTACTTC	CASKVDPNEQYF
TRBD2	TRBV12-3/TRBV12-4	TRBJ2-7	NA	TGTGCCAGCAGTGTAGCGGGACGGTCGGACGAGCAGTACTTC	CASSVAGRSDEQYF
NA	TRBV4-1	TRBJ1-5	NA	TGCGCCAGCAGCCAATCCCGGCAGTTTAATCAGCCCCAGCATTTT	CASSQSRQFNQPQHF
NA	TRBV2	TRBJ2-6	NA	TGTGCCACCGAGGACCCTTCTGGGGCCAACGTCCTGACTTTC	CATEDPSGANVLTF
NA	TRBV6-5	TRBJ1-1	NA	TGTGCCAGCAATCTACAATCGAACACTGAAGCTTTCTTT	CASNLQSNTEAFF
TRBD2	TRBV20-1	TRBJ2-7	NA	TGCAGTGCCATACTAGCGGGAGATGTAAATGAGCAGTACTTC	CSAILAGDVNEQYF
NA	TRBV10-3	TRBJ1-4	few	TGTGCCATCAGTGTTGCAGGGGTGACCGTGATGGAGCCAACTAATGAAAAACTGTTTTTT	CAISVAGVTVMEPTNEKLFF
NA	TRBV11-2	TRBJ2-7	NA	TGTGCCAGCAGCGGGGGGGGCTCGGGCTACGAGCAGTACTTC	CASSGGGSGYEQYF